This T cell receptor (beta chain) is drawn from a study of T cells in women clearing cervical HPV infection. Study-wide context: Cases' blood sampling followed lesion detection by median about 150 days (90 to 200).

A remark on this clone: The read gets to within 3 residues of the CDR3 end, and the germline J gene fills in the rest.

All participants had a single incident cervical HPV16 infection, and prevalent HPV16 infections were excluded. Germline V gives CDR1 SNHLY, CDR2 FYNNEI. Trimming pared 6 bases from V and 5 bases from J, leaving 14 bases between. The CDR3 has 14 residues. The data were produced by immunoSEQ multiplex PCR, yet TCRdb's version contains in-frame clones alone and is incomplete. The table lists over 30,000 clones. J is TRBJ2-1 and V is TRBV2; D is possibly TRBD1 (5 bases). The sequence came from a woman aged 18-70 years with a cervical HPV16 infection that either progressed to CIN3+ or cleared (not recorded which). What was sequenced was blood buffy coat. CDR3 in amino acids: CASRVRRGDNEQFF. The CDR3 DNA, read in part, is TGTGCCAGCAGGGTCCGTAGGGGTGACAATGAG.